A single T cell receptor (beta chain) is shown here with its context. Cohorts were based on clinical histories the participants reported. Donors of Cohort 3 who recovered were those that had two negative PCRs, clearance, or symptom resolution. The data belong to a study of blood T cell repertoires in COVID-19. Here immunoSEQ multiplex PCR was the method, and the copy in TCRdb shows in-frame clones only, minus some. The sample has under 200,000 clones; approximately 80% are singletons. The CDR3 is 15 residues long. The ends were cut back, 2 bases at V and 3 bases at J, with 13 bases in the middle. Germline-derived CDR1 and CDR2 are MGHRA and YSYEKL.

The V gene is TRBV4-1, the J gene TRBJ1-2, with TRBD1 as a possible D gene (5 bases). The receptor was derived from an older woman who had recovered from COVID-19. What was sequenced was PBMCs or T cells enriched from blood (not recorded which). In DNA, the CDR3 is TGCGCCAGCAGCCAACCGGGAGGGACGGACTATGGCTACACCTTC. This encodes CASSQPGGTDYGYTF.